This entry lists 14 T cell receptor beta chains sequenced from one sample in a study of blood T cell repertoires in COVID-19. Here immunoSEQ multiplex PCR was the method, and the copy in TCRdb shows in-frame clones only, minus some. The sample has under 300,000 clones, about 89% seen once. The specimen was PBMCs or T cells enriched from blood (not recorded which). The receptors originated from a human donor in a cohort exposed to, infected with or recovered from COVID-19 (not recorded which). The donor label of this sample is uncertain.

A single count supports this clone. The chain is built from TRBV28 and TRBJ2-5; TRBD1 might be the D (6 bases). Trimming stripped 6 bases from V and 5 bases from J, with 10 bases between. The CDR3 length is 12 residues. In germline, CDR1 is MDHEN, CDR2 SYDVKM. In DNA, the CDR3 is TGTGCCAGCAGCTCAGGGGATGAGACCCAGTACTTC. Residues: CASSSGDETQYF.

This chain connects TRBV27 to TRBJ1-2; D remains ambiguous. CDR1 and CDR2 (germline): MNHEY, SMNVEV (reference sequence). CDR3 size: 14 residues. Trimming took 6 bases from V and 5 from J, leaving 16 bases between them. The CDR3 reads CASSYGMGGYGYTF. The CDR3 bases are TGTGCCAGCAGCTACGGGATGGGAGGATATGGCTACACCTTC.

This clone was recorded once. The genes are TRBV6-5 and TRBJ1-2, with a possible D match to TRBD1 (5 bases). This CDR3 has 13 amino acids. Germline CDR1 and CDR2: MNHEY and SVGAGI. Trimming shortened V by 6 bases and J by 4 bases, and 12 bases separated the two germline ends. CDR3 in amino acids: CASRTPDSYGYTF. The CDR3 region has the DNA TGTGCCAGCAGAACCCCTGACAGCTATGGCTACACCTTC.

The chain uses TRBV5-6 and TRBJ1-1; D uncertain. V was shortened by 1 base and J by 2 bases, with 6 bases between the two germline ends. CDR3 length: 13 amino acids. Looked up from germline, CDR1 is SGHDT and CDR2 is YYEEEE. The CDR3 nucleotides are TGTGCCAGCAGCTTGAGCATAAACACTGAAGCTTTCTTT. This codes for CASSLSINTEAFF.

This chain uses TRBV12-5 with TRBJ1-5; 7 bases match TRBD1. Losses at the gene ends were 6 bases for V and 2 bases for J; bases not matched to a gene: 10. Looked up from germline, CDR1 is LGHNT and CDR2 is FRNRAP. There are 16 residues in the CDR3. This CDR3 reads CASGPPTGSGNQPQHF. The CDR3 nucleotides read TGTGCTAGTGGCCCCCCGACAGGGAGCGGCAATCAGCCCCAGCATTTT.

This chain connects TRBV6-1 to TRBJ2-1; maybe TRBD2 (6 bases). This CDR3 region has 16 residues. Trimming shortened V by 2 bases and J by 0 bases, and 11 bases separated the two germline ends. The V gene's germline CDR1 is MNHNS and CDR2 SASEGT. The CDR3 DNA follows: TGTGCCAGCAGTGAATTCGGCGGGGACTCCTACAATGAGCAGTTCTTC. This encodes CASSEFGGDSYNEQFF.

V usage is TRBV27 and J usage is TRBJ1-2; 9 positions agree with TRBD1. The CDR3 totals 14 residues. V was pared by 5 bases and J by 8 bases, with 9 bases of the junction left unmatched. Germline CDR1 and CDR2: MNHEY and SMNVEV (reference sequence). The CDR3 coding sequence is TGTGCCAGCAGTGCCCTAGGGACAGGGCGAGGCTACACCTTC. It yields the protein CASSALGTGRGYTF.

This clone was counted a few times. The DNA of the CDR3 is TGTGCCAGCAGCTCCCCGGGGTATGACTCCGGAAACACCATATATTTT. The encoded protein is CASSSPGYDSGNTIYF. The V gene is TRBV7-6, the J gene TRBJ1-3; D call uncertain. The CDR3 runs 16 residues. The V end lost 4 bases, the J end lost 4 bases, and 17 bases lay between the germline ends. Germline loops: CDR1 SGHVS, CDR2 FNYEAQ.

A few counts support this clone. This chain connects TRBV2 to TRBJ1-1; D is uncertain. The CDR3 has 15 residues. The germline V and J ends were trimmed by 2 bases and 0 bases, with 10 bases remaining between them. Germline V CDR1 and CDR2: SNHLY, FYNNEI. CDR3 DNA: TGTGCCAGCAGTGAATGGGCAGTACTGAACACTGAAGCTTTCTTT. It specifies CASSEWAVLNTEAFF.

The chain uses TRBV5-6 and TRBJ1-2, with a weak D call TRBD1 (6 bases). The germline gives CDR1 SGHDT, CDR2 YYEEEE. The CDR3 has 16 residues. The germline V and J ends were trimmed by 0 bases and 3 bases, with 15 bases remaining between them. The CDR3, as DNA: TGTGCCAGCAGCTTGGGGGTTACAGGGAGGGACTATGGCTACACCTTC. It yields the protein CASSLGVTGRDYGYTF. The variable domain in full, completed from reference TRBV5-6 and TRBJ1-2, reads DAGVTQSPTHLIKTRGQQVTLRCSPKSGHDTVSWYQQALGQGPQFIFQYYEEEERQRGNFPDRFSGHQFPNYSSELNVNALLLGDSALYLCASSLGVTGRDYGYTFGSGTRLTVV.

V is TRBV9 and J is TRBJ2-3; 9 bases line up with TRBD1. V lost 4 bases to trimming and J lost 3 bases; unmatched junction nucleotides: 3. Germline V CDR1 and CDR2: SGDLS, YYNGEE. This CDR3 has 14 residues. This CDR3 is CASSLGQGTDTQYF. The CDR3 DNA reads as TGTGCCAGCAGCCTCGGACAGGGGACAGATACGCAGTATTTT.

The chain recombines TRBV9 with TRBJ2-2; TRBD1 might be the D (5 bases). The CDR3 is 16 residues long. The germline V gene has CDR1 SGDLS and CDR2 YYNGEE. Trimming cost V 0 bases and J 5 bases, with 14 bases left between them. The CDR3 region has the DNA TGTGCCAGCAGCGTAGGAGCAGGGTGGGGAACCGGGGAGCTGTTTTTT. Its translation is CASSVGAGWGTGELFF.

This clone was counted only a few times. The CDR3 here is CASSKGLAGGTTGELFF. The CDR3 coding sequence is TGTGCCAGCAGCAAAGGACTAGCGGGGGGTACCACCGGGGAGCTGTTTTTT. The chain combines TRBV9 with TRBJ2-2; 14 nucleotides agree with TRBD2. The V gene end was trimmed by 4 bases and the J gene end by 4 bases; junction bases not matched to a gene: 6. CDR1 SGDLS and CDR2 YYNGEE come from the germline V gene. The CDR3 has 17 amino acids.

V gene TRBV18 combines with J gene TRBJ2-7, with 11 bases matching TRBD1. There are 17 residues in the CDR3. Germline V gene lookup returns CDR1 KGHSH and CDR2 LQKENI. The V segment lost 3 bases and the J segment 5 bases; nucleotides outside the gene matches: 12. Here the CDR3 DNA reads TGTGCCAGCTCACCTAACGGTCCGGGACAGGGGGTACACGAGCAGTACTTC. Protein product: CASSPNGPGQGVHEQYF.